This paragraph covers one T cell receptor (beta chain) sequence. The antigen is not known. This sample includes further DNA sequences coding for the same CDR3. Germline V gene data show CDR1 as MNHEY and CDR2 as SVGAGI. V dropped 4 bases and J dropped 1; count of bases not matched to a gene: 5. This CDR3 contains 15 residues. Profiling relied on immunoSEQ multiplex PCR, and the TCRdb table lists in-frame clones only, not all of them. This sample has some 96,000 clones, with about 91% found just once. These data belong to a study of siplizumab effects on memory and regulatory T cells. Study-wide points: Proliferating siplizumab-cultured Tregs lacked confirmed suppressive function. Alloreactive clones mapping to unstimulated subsets formed only a minor fraction. Of the proliferating CD4+ or CD8+ clones, roughly 75-97% lacked a naive or memory phenotype that could be assigned. Alloreactive sequences tracing back to unstimulated CD4+ memory cells were significantly reduced by siplizumab.

The chain combines TRBV6-5 with TRBJ1-1; 8 nucleotides agree with TRBD1. The receptor's source is a human donor in good health. The specimen was CD4+ T cells sorted from blood. The CDR3 reads CASSFNRGANTEAFF. The CDR3 DNA follows: TGTGCCAGCAGTTTCAACAGGGGGGCGAACACTGAAGCTTTCTTT.